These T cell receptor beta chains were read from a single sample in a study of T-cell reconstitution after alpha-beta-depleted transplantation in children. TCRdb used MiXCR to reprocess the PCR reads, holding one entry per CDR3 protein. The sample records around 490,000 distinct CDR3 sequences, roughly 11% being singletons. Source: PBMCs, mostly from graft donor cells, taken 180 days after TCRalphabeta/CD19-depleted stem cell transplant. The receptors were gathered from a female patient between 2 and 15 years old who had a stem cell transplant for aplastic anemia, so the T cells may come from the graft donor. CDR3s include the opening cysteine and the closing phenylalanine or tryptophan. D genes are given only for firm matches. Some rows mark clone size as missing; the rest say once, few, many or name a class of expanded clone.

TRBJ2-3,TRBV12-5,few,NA,TGTGCTAGTGGAGGGGGAGCAGGTAGCACAGATACGCAGTATTTT,CASGGGAGSTDTQYF
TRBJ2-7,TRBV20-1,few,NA,TGCAGTGCTAGAGAGCTTAGCATTGGTGAGGGGCTATCGCAGTACTTC,CSARELSIGEGLSQYF
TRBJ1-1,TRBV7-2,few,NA,TGTGCCAGCAGCTTAGGGCTCGGGGTTTGGGGCAACACTGAAGCTTTCTTT,CASSLGLGVWGNTEAFF
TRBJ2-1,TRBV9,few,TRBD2,TGTGCCAGCAGCGATTTTAGCGGGAGAACCGTCAATGAGCAGTTCTTC,CASSDFSGRTVNEQFF
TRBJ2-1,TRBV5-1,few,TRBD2,TGCGCCAGCAGCCCCCTAGCGGATCACTACAATGAGCAGTTCTTC,CASSPLADHYNEQFF
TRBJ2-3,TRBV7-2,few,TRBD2,TGTGCCAGCAGCTTAGCTCCGACTAGCGCCTACACAGATACGCAGTATTTT,CASSLAPTSAYTDTQYF
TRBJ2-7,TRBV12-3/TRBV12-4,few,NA,TGTGCCAGCAGTCCAGGGTCGGCAGTCCCCGCCTACGAGCAGTACTTC,CASSPGSAVPAYEQYF
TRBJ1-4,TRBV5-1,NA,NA,TGCGCCAGCAGTAAAAGAGGTCCTAATGAAAAACTGTTTTTT,CASSKRGPNEKLFF
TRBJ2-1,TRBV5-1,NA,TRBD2,TGCGCCAGCAGCACTAGCGTTAACTCCTACAATGAGCAGTTCTTC,CASSTSVNSYNEQFF
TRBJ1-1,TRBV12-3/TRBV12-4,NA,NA,TGTGCCAGCATCCTAAGGGGTTACATGAACACTGAAGCTTTCTTT,CASILRGYMNTEAFF
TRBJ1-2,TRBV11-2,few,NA,TGTGCCAGCAGCTTAGAAGTGGTCAGGAACTATGGCTACACCTTC,CASSLEVVRNYGYTF
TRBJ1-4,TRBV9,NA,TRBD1,TGTGCCAGCAGCGATGCGGGGACAGGGGGTGAAAAACTGTTTTTT,CASSDAGTGGEKLFF
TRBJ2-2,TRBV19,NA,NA,TGTGCCAGTAGTATTCGGGCAGGGGCCGGGGAGCTGTTTTTT,CASSIRAGAGELFF
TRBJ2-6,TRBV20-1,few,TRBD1,TGCAGTGCCGAAGGCCGGGACAGAGACTCTGGGGCCAACGTCCTGACTTTC,CSAEGRDRDSGANVLTF
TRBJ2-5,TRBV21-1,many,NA,TGTGCCAGCAGCAAAGGGTGCAAGGCAGGCCAGTACTTC,CASSKGCKAGQYF
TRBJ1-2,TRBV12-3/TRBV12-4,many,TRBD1,TGTGCCAGCAGTTTAGCAGGGACAGCGTATGGCTACACCTTC,CASSLAGTAYGYTF
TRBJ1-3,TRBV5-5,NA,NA,TGTGCCAGCAGCTTGGTTCCCTTGCTATCTGGAAACACCATATATTTT,CASSLVPLLSGNTIYF
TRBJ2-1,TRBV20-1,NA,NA,TGCAGTGCTAGAGATGCGACGGGGACGGGAGAGTCCTACAATGAGCAGTTCTTC,CSARDATGTGESYNEQFF
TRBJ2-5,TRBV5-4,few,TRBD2,TGTGCCAGCAGCTTGTTATCCTTGGGGGCTAGCGGGAGTAGTGGGACCCAGTACTTC,CASSLLSLGASGSSGTQYF
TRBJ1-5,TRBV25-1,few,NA,TGTGCCAGCAGTGATCGATCAAATCAGCCCCAGCATTTT,CASSDRSNQPQHF
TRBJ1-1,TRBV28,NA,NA,TGTGCCAGCAGTTTCCCCAACCCTGGTACAGGGCCGATGAACACTGAAGCTTTCTTT,CASSFPNPGTGPMNTEAFF
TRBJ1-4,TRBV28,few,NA,TGTGCCAGCAGTTCCGTGGCAGCCGATAATGAAAAACTGTTTTTT,CASSSVAADNEKLFF
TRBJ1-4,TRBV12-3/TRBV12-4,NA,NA,TGTGCCAGCAGTTTACCGTCTTCAGCTCGAAATGAAAAACTGTTTTTT,CASSLPSSARNEKLFF
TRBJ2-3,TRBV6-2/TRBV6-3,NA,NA,TGTGCCAGCAGTTACCGCAAAAAAGGGGAAACAGATACGCAGTATTTT,CASSYRKKGETDTQYF
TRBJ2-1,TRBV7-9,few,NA,TGTGCCAGCAGCTTAAGGGGGACGTCCAATGAGCAGTTCTTC,CASSLRGTSNEQFF
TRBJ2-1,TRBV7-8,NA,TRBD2,TGTGCCAGCAGCTTCCACGAAAGCGGGAGGCCCGACAATGAGCAGTTCTTC,CASSFHESGRPDNEQFF
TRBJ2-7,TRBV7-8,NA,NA,TGTGCCAGCCGAAGAAGGGGAGCCCACTACGAGCAGTACTTC,CASRRRGAHYEQYF
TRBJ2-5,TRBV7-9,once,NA,TGTGCCAGCAGCTTAGGACAGGCCCTGAGAGCCCAGTACTTC,CASSLGQALRAQYF